This entry lists 25 T cell receptor beta chains sequenced from one sample in a study of blood T cell repertoires in COVID-19. Profiling relied on immunoSEQ multiplex PCR, and the TCRdb table lists in-frame clones only, not all of them. The data show some 170,000 clones, with around 82% seen just once and 8% to 13% held by the top ten. Sequenced input: peripheral blood. The origin of the receptors is a man aged 55 to 70 with active or convalescent COVID-19.

The chain couples TRBV5-4 to TRBJ1-1; D is possibly TRBD1 (5 bases). Looked up from germline, CDR1 is SGHNT and CDR2 is YYREEE (reference sequence). V lost 1 base to trimming and J lost 2 bases, with 15 bases between them. The CDR3 contains 16 residues. CDR3 sequence: CASSLLYVGANTEAFF. The CDR3 DNA sequence: TGTGCCAGCAGCTTGTTGTACGTAGGGGCAAACACTGAAGCTTTCTTT.

V gene TRBV7-9 combines with J gene TRBJ2-7; D is unclear. This CDR3 has 11 amino acids. The germline CDR1 and CDR2 sequences are SEHNR and FQNEAQ (reference sequence). V lost 5 bases, J lost 4 bases, and 6 bases lay in between. For the CDR3, the DNA is TGTGCCAGCAGCAACTATTACGAGCAGTACTTC. This translates into CASSNYYEQYF.

This clone appeared a single time. V is TRBV4-1 and J is TRBJ1-4; D might be TRBD1 (6 bases). The CDR3 length is 17 residues. The germline CDR1 and CDR2 sequences are MGHRA and YSYEKL. Between the trimmed V and J ends, which lost 0 bases and 0 bases, there was a span of 11 bases. CDR3 sequence reads: CASSQDGQPSTNEKLFF. CDR3 nucleotides: TGCGCCAGCAGCCAAGACGGACAGCCTTCAACTAATGAAAAACTGTTTTTT.

The gene calls are TRBV4-2 and TRBJ2-3, with TRBD1 matching over 10 bases. The CDR3 runs to 15 residues. V was clipped by 6 bases and J by 2 bases; unmatched bases: 5. Germline V gene sequence: CDR1 LGHNA, CDR2 YNFKEQ. In DNA, the CDR3 is TGTGCCAGCAGATCGGGACAGGGGAACACAGATACGCAGTATTTT. It translates to CASRSGQGNTDTQYF.

V usage is TRBV6-5 and J usage is TRBJ2-1; a weak D match, TRBD1 (6 bases). V was clipped by 4 bases and J by 2 bases, with 12 bases between them. Germline V lookup: CDR1 MNHEY, CDR2 SVGAGI. This CDR3 has 15 residues. Written as DNA, the CDR3 is TGTGCCAGCAGTTCCCAGGGGCAGACCTACAATGAGCAGTTCTTC. Protein product: CASSSQGQTYNEQFF.

The chain uses TRBV5-5 and TRBJ2-1, with TRBD2 as a possible D gene (6 bases). With 1 base removed from V and 4 bases from J, the gap between germline ends came to 9 bases. The germline gives CDR1 SGHKS, CDR2 YYEKEE (reference sequence). This CDR3 contains 14 residues. Here the CDR3 DNA reads TGTGCCAGCAGCTTGATAGGACTATACAATGAGCAGTTCTTC. It specifies CASSLIGLYNEQFF. Based on the CDR3 plus reference TRBV5-5 and TRBJ2-1, the full variable domain is DAGVTQSPTHLIKTRGQQVTLRCSPISGHKSVSWYQQVLGQGPQFIFQYYEKEERGRGNFPDRFSARQFPNYSSELNVNALLLGDSALYLCASSLIGLYNEQFFGPGTRLTVL.

The chain couples TRBV28 to TRBJ2-7, with 13 positions matching TRBD2. Germline values: CDR1 MDHEN, CDR2 SYDVKM. The V segment lost 5 bases and the J segment 4 bases; nucleotides outside the gene matches: 8. The CDR3 totals 16 residues. CDR3: CASSTPWTSGSYEQYF. The DNA of the CDR3 is TGTGCCAGCAGTACCCCCTGGACTAGCGGGAGTTACGAGCAGTACTTC.

This clone occurred once. The gene calls are TRBV6-5 and TRBJ1-1, with 7 bases aligning to TRBD1. V shed 6 bases, J shed 4 bases, and the junction held 5 bases outside the gene matches. The CDR3 loop spans 13 amino acids. Germline assignment: CDR1 MNHEY and CDR2 SVGAGI. CDR3 sequence reads: CASSQTGTTEAFF. CDR3 bases: TGTGCCAGCAGCCAGACAGGGACCACTGAAGCTTTCTTT.

This chain links TRBV5-1 with TRBJ1-5; D uncertain. Germline V gives CDR1 SGHRS, CDR2 YFSETQ. Trimming pared 2 bases from V and 1 base from J, leaving 13 bases between. The CDR3 covers 16 residues. CDR3 DNA: TGCGCCAGCAGCTTCCCCCCCAGTAAGAGCAATCAGCCCCAGCATTTT. The encoded protein is CASSFPPSKSNQPQHF.

The CDR3 region is CASSIRDTGEAFF. CDR3 sequence (DNA): TGTGCCAGTAGTATAAGGGACACCGGTGAAGCTTTCTTT. The chain uses TRBV19 and TRBJ1-1, with a tentative D call TRBD1 (6 bases). Trimming stripped 2 bases from V and 7 bases from J, with 11 bases between. This CDR3 spans 13 amino acids. Looked up from germline, CDR1 is LNHDA and CDR2 is SQIVND (reference sequence).

The chain carries TRBV27 and TRBJ1-1, with 7 positions matching TRBD1. Germline trimming cut 5 bases from V and 5 bases from J; bases unmatched to any gene: 5. Germline CDR1 and CDR2: MNHEY and SMNVEV (reference sequence). This CDR3 has 13 amino acids. CDR3 bases: TGTGCCAGCAGTCCGAGGGGGCTTACTGAAGCTTTCTTT. Its protein is CASSPRGLTEAFF.

The V and J genes are TRBV6-5 and TRBJ2-5, with 8 bases lining up with TRBD1. V trimming: 6 bases; J trimming: 2 bases; junction bases outside the gene matches: 8. This CDR3 region has 15 residues. CDR1 is MNHEY and CDR2 is SVGAGI in the germline V gene. CDR3 DNA: TGTGCCAGCAGGGATGGACAGGGTGGACAAGAGACCCAGTACTTC. Residues: CASRDGQGGQETQYF.

Only a few counts were recorded for this clone. The chain has TRBV14 and TRBJ1-1; 7 nucleotides align to TRBD1. Germline values: CDR1 SGHDN, CDR2 FVKESK. The V segment lost 4 bases and the J segment 11 bases; nucleotides outside the gene matches: 4. The CDR3 is made up of 11 amino acids. Here the CDR3 reads CASSLGTAAFF. CDR3 DNA: TGTGCCAGCAGCCTCGGGACAGCTGCTTTCTTT.

This clone was counted once. This chain uses TRBV6-2 or TRBV6-3 with TRBJ2-1; 11 bases are shared with TRBD2. Trimming removed 6 bases from V and 6 bases from J; junction bases left unmatched: 19. CDR3 length equals 19 residues. In germline, CDR1 is MNHEY, CDR2 SVGEGT. The CDR3: CASSPRAGGETSGANEQFF. The CDR3 nucleotides read TGTGCCAGCAGCCCTAGGGCAGGGGGCGAGACTAGCGGGGCCAATGAGCAGTTCTTC.

The chain links TRBV11-3 to TRBJ2-5, with D perhaps matching TRBD2 (6 bases). Germline CDR1 SGHNT, CDR2 YENEEA. The CDR3 runs to 14 residues. V was cut by 1 base and J by 7 bases, with 13 bases left in between. The CDR3 coding sequence is TGTGCCAGCAGCTTAGCCTCCGGGCGGGGGACCCAGTACTTC. Translated, it gives CASSLASGRGTQYF.

This clone came up a few times. This chain links TRBV2 with TRBJ1-6; D is undetermined. The germline V gene has CDR1 SNHLY and CDR2 FYNNEI. The CDR3 length is 12 residues. V was pared by 7 bases and J by 7 bases, with 8 bases between. The CDR3 loop reads CASTAQNSPLHF. CDR3 nucleotides: TGTGCCAGCACCGCACAGAATTCACCCCTCCACTTT.

The chain has TRBV29-1 and TRBJ1-1; unclear D gene. CDR3 length equals 12 residues. CDR1 is SQVTM and CDR2 is ANQGSEA in the germline V gene. The V end lost 4 bases, the J end lost 11 bases, and 17 bases lay between the germline ends. The DNA for the CDR3 is TGCAGCGTTGTAGGGCAGGCACTAGTCGCTTTCTTT. It encodes CSVVGQALVAFF. Looking up the rest from reference TRBV29-1 and TRBJ1-1 gives the full variable domain: SAVISQKPSRDICQRGTSLTIQCQVDSQVTMMFWYRQQPGQSLTLIATANQGSEATYESGFVIDKFPISRPNLTFSTLTVSNMSPEDSSIYLCSVVGQALVAFFGQGTRLTVV.

The chain carries TRBV10-1 and TRBJ1-6, with TRBD1 identical over 8 bases. With V trimmed by 8 bases and J by 7 bases, 4 bases remained unmatched. Looked up from germline, CDR1 is WNHNN and CDR2 is SYGVQD (reference sequence). The CDR3 extends over 13 amino acids. The CDR3 is CASQGARNSPLHF. CDR3 DNA sequence: TGCGCCAGCCAGGGGGCTCGGAATTCACCCCTCCACTTT.

The V gene is TRBV7-9, the J gene TRBJ1-2; possible D gene TRBD1, 5 bases. The V gene lost 5 bases and the J gene lost 4 bases, with 14 bases spanning the gap. The CDR3 runs to 14 residues. In germline, CDR1 is SEHNR, CDR2 FQNEAQ (reference sequence). CDR3 residues: CASSAGPVSYGYTF. In DNA, the CDR3 is TGTGCCAGCAGCGCGGGACCAGTCAGCTATGGCTACACCTTC.

The chain has TRBV27 and TRBJ2-5; 8 positions agree with TRBD1. Looked up from germline, CDR1 is MNHEY and CDR2 is SMNVEV (reference sequence). Germline trimming cut 1 base from V and 1 base from J; bases unmatched to any gene: 5. The CDR3 consists of 16 residues. DNA of the CDR3: TGTGCCAGCAGTTTATATACAGGGGGGTTCCAAGAGACCCAGTACTTC. Its translation is CASSLYTGGFQETQYF.

The J gene is TRBJ2-3, the V gene TRBV19; the D is unclear. This CDR3 contains 13 residues. Germline assignment: CDR1 LNHDA and CDR2 SQIVND (reference sequence). V dropped 11 bases and J dropped 6 bases, with 18 bases sitting between them. The CDR3 DNA is TGTGCCTCACGGAGTCTCCAATCGGATACGCAGTATTTT. Residues: CASRSLQSDTQYF.

The rearrangement uses TRBV7-3 and TRBJ2-2, with 9 nucleotides matching TRBD2. Germline V gene lookup returns CDR1 SGHTA and CDR2 FQGTGA. J gave up 3 bases and V 5 bases, and 4 bases lay outside the gene matches. The CDR3 has 15 amino acids. The CDR3 DNA reads as TGTGCCAGCAGCCGCGGGGGGGAGGACACCGGGGAGCTGTTTTTT. Protein: CASSRGGEDTGELFF.

The chain recombines TRBV14 with TRBJ1-1; possibly TRBD1 for D (6 bases). V was clipped by 8 bases and J by 1 base, with 11 bases between them. The germline V gene encodes CDR1 SGHDN and CDR2 FVKESK. There are 13 residues in the CDR3. The CDR3 coding sequence is TGTGCCAGCGCCCGACAGGAGAACACTGAAGCTTTCTTT. This gives the protein CASARQENTEAFF.

This chain uses TRBV28 with TRBJ1-1; D might be TRBD1 (5 bases). There are 12 residues in the CDR3. Germline assignment: CDR1 MDHEN and CDR2 SYDVKM. V was trimmed by 5 bases and J by 7 bases, leaving 11 bases between them. This chain's CDR3 is CASSRFQGEAFF. DNA for the CDR3: TGTGCCAGCAGTCGTTTTCAGGGTGAAGCTTTCTTT.

The chain recombines TRBV4-1 with TRBJ2-3; 9 positions agree with TRBD2. Germline CDR1 is MGHRA and CDR2 is YSYEKL. This CDR3 is built from 16 residues. Trimming took 1 base from V and 4 from J; bases not matched to a gene: 6. This chain's CDR3 is CASSQVTSGQADTQYF. The CDR3 DNA reads as TGCGCCAGCAGCCAAGTAACTAGCGGGCAGGCAGATACGCAGTATTTT.